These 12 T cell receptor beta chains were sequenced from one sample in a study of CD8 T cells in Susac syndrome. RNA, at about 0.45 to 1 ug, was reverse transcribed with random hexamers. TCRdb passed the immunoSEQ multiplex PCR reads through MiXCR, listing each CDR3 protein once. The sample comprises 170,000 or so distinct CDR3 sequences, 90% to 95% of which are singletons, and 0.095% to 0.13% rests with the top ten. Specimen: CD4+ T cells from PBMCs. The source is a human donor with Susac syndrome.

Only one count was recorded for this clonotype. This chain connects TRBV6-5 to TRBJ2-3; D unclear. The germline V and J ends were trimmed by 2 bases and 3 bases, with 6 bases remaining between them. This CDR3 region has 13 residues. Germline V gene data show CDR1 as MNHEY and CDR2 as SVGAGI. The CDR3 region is CASSYVFTDTQYF. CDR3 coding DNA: TGTGCCAGCAGTTACGTCTTTACAGATACGCAGTATTTT.

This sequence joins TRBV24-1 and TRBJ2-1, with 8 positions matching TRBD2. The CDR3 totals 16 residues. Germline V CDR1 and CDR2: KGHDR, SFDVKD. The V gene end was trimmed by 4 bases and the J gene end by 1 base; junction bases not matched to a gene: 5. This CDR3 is CATSEPSGGSYNEQFF. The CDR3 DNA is TGTGCCACCAGTGAACCGAGCGGGGGATCCTACAATGAGCAGTTCTTC.

The CDR3 DNA is TGCGCCAGCAGCTTGGATGACAGGGGGCTGGAGACCCAGTACTTC. The encoded protein is CASSLDDRGLETQYF. The chain carries TRBV5-1 and TRBJ2-5, with 10 bases that match TRBD1. Germline-derived CDR1 and CDR2 are SGHRS and YFSETQ. Trimming removed 0 bases from V and 5 bases from J; junction bases left unmatched: 4. The CDR3 consists of 15 residues.

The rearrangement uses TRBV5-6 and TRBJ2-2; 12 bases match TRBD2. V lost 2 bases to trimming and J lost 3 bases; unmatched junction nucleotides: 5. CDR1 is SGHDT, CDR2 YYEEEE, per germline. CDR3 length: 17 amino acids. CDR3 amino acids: CASSLLAGGSYTGELFF. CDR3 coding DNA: TGTGCCAGCAGCTTACTAGCGGGGGGATCCTACACCGGGGAGCTGTTTTTT.

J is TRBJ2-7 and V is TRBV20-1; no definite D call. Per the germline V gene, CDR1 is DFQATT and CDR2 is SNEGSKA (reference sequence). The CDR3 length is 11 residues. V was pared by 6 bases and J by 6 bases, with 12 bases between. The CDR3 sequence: CSAGQSSEQYF. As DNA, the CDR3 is TGCAGTGCGGGTCAGTCTTCCGAGCAGTACTTC.

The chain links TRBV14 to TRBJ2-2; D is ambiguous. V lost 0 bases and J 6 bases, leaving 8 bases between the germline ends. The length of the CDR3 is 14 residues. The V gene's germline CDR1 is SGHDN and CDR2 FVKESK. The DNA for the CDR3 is TGTGCCAGCAGCCAAGAGGGGTCCCCCGGGGAGCTGTTTTTT. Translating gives CASSQEGSPGELFF.

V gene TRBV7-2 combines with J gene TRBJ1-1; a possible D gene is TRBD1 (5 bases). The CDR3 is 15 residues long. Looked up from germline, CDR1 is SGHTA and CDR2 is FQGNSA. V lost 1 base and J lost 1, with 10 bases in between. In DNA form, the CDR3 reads TGTGCCAGCAGCTTAGTCGGGGGTGGGAACACTGAAGCTTTCTTT. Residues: CASSLVGGGNTEAFF.

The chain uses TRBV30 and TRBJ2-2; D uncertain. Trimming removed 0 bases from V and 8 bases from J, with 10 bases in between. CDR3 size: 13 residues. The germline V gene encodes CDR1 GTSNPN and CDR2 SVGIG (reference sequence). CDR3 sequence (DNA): TGTGCCTGGAGTGTACGTCGAAGTGGGGAGCTGTTTTTT. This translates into CAWSVRRSGELFF.

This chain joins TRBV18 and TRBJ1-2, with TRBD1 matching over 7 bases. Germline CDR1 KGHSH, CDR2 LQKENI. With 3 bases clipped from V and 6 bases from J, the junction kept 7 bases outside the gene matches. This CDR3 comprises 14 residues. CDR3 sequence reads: CASSPDRETNGYTF. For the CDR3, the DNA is TGTGCCAGCTCACCCGACAGGGAAACGAATGGCTACACCTTC.

CDR3 sequence: CSASGGATNNEQFF. CDR3 sequence (DNA): TGCAGTGCTAGCGGCGGGGCCACCAACAATGAGCAGTTCTTC. The J gene is TRBJ2-1, the V gene TRBV20-1, with D possibly matching TRBD2 (6 bases). The CDR3 extends over 14 amino acids. V lost 3 bases and J 5 bases, leaving 14 bases between the germline ends. Germline lookup yields CDR1 DFQATT and CDR2 SNEGSKA (reference sequence).

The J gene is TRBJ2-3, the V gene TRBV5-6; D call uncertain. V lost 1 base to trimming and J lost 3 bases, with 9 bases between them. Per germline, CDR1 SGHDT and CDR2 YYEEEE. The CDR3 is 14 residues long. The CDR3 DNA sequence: TGTGCCAGCAGCTTGAGAGGAACAACAGATACGCAGTATTTT. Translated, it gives CASSLRGTTDTQYF.

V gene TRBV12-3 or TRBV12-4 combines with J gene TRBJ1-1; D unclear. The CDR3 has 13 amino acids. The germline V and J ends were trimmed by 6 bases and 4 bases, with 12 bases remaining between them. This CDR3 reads CASSDYLGTEAFF. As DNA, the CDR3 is TGTGCCAGCAGCGACTACCTTGGCACTGAAGCTTTCTTT.